The count of the clone carrying this TCR beta chain is one. The data were taken from a study of control samples from healthy donors and cancer patients. Only in-frame clones appear in the TCRdb table, and some are missing; sequencing was by immunoSEQ multiplex PCR. The table shows around 90,000 clones, with more than 75% occurring only once. Material for sequencing was blood. This receptor was taken from a woman between 40 and 55 years old in good health.

Written as DNA, the CDR3 is TGCGCCAGCAGCTTACAGGGGGCCGGTCAGCCCCAGCATTTT. It specifies CASSLQGAGQPQHF. The J gene is TRBJ1-5, the V gene TRBV5-1; TRBD1 matches at 9 bases. Germline loops: CDR1 SGHRS, CDR2 YFSETQ. This CDR3 comprises 14 residues. Unmatched junction bases numbered 3, after V lost 2 bases and J lost 6 bases.